The 10 T cell receptor beta chains below all came from one sample that was sequenced in a study of cytomegalovirus exposure and HLA in healthy donors. The PCR contained 60 Vbeta and 13 Jbeta primers. The method was immunoSEQ multiplex PCR; TCRdb's version includes in-frame clones alone and lacks a portion of them. In total, the table holds more than 100,000 clones. Sequencing was done on a sample of PBMCs. The receptor set was obtained from a middle-aged man in good health and CMV-seronegative.

The chain uses TRBV29-1 and TRBJ1-2, with D tentatively TRBD1 (5 bases). The CDR3 is 14 amino acids. Germline CDR1 SQVTM, CDR2 ANQGSEA. Trimming cost V 7 bases and J 3 bases, with 18 bases left between them. CDR3: CSAPSELGDYGYTF. CDR3 nucleotides: TGCAGCGCCCCCAGCGAGTTAGGGGACTATGGCTACACCTTC. The variable domain in full, completed from reference TRBV29-1 and TRBJ1-2, reads SAVISQKPSRDICQRGTSLTIQCQVDSQVTMMFWYRQQPGQSLTLIATANQGSEATYESGFVIDKFPISRPNLTFSTLTVSNMSPEDSSIYLCSAPSELGDYGYTFGSGTRLTVV.

This rearrangement joins TRBV6-5 to TRBJ1-3; D not certain. The germline V gene encodes CDR1 MNHEY and CDR2 SVGAGI. The V gene lost 4 bases and the J gene lost 9 bases, with 22 bases spanning the gap. The CDR3 sequence is 16 residues long. CDR3 sequence: CASSSARALAKTTIYF. CDR3 nucleotides: TGTGCCAGCAGTTCCGCGAGGGCTTTAGCCAAAACCACCATATATTTT.

V is TRBV9 and J is TRBJ2-3; maybe TRBD1 (6 bases). The CDR3 is 12 amino acids. V dropped 3 bases and J dropped 11 bases, with 13 bases sitting between them. The germline V gene encodes CDR1 SGDLS and CDR2 YYNGEE. Written as DNA, the CDR3 is TGTGCCAGCAGCGAAACGACAGGAGAGCAGTATTTT. It specifies CASSETTGEQYF.

As DNA, the CDR3 is TGCGCCAGCAGCTTGGCGACGGGGGGAGAGGAGACCCAGTACTTC. Its protein is CASSLATGGEETQYF. The chain couples TRBV5-1 to TRBJ2-5, with TRBD2 matching over 7 bases. From germline, CDR1 is SGHRS and CDR2 YFSETQ. V lost 0 bases to trimming and J lost 5 bases; unmatched junction nucleotides: 7. CDR3 length: 15 residues.

This rearrangement joins TRBV18 to TRBJ2-4; maybe TRBD2 (6 bases). The CDR3 has 12 amino acids. V was pared by 4 bases and J by 9 bases, with 10 bases between. Germline-derived CDR1 and CDR2 are KGHSH and LQKENI. CDR3 nucleotides: TGTGCCAGCTCACGATTGGAGGGCATTCAGTACTTC. Encoded protein: CASSRLEGIQYF.

This chain uses TRBV6-1 with TRBJ2-7; 8 bases agree with TRBD2. Germline trimming cut 5 bases from V and 5 bases from J; bases unmatched to any gene: 5. CDR1 is MNHNS, CDR2 SASEGT, per germline. CDR3 size: 13 residues. The CDR3 sequence: CASSLGLANEQYF. The DNA of the CDR3 is TGTGCCAGCAGTTTAGGACTAGCCAACGAGCAGTACTTC.

This sequence joins TRBV9 and TRBJ2-6; perhaps TRBD1 as D (5 bases). The CDR3 sequence is 17 residues long. V lost 0 bases and J lost 2, with 12 bases in between. Germline-derived CDR1 and CDR2 are SGDLS and YYNGEE. The CDR3 region is CASSVAIEGAGANVLTF. CDR3 DNA sequence: TGTGCCAGCAGCGTAGCGATTGAAGGGGCTGGGGCCAACGTCCTGACTTTC.

Note on this clone: Other DNA sequences in the same sample also yield this CDR3. The CDR3 coding sequence is TGTGCCAGCAGCTTGGGGCTCCAAGAGACCCAGTACTTC. Protein: CASSLGLQETQYF. The chain combines TRBV5-6 with TRBJ2-5; D remains ambiguous. This CDR3 comprises 13 residues. CDR1 and CDR2 (germline): SGHDT, YYEEEE. V was shortened by 0 bases and J by 1 base, with 4 bases between the two germline ends.

CDR3 in DNA: TGTGCCAGCAGTTGGGGGGGAAGGTCCCCTGAAGCTTTCTTT. Protein: CASSWGGRSPEAFF. The gene calls are TRBV6-6 and TRBJ1-1; D possibly corresponds to TRBD1 (5 bases). Germline loops: CDR1 MNHNY, CDR2 SVGAGI (reference sequence). Trimming shortened V by 4 bases and J by 6 bases, and 15 bases separated the two germline ends. The CDR3 is made up of 14 amino acids.

In DNA, the CDR3 is TGTGCCAGCAGCTTAGTCAGCGGGAGTCACACCGGGGAGCTGTTTTTT. Translated: CASSLVSGSHTGELFF. This sequence joins TRBV7-9 and TRBJ2-2; TRBD2 aligns across 8 bases. The CDR3 spans 16 residues. Germline-derived CDR1 and CDR2 are SEHNR and FQNEAQ (reference sequence). The ends lost 1 base at V and 3 bases at J; junction bases unmatched: 4.